A single sample gave rise to the 9 T cell receptor beta chains below, sequenced in a study of molecular identifiers for immune sequencing clone quantification. TCRdb called the PCR reads again in MiXCR, with one record for every CDR3 protein. The table records around 480,000 distinct CDR3 sequences, approximately 25% of them present only once. Sequences were obtained from naive CD8+ T cells from blood, with Jurkat cell RNA spiked in. Subset meaning: FACS-sorted CD8+CD4-CCR7+CD45RA+ naive T cells. These receptors were obtained from a human donor in good health. Some libraries in this study had Jurkat cell RNA spiked in.

This clonotype was seen more than once but under ten times. The chain uses TRBV29-1 and TRBJ1-3; 10 bases line up with TRBD1. V shed 4 bases, J shed 3 bases, and the junction held 3 bases outside the gene matches. The CDR3 extends over 14 amino acids. Per germline, CDR1 SQVTM and CDR2 ANQGSEA. CDR3 in amino acids: CSVGGQGNGNTIYF. The CDR3 nucleotides read TGCAGCGTTGGGGGACAGGGGAATGGAAACACCATATATTTT.

This clonotype was seen ten or more times. CDR3 sequence (DNA): TGCGCCAGCAGCCAAGTGGTCAGGGCGGATCTATCAGATACGCAGTATTTT. This sequence encodes CASSQVVRADLSDTQYF. The chain employs TRBV4-3 and TRBJ2-3; possible D gene TRBD1, 5 bases. The CDR3 is made up of 17 amino acids. V lost 1 base, J lost 4 bases, and 18 bases lay in between. Germline CDR1 reads LGHNA; CDR2 reads YSLEER.

This clonotype was counted only a few times. V gene TRBV12-3 or TRBV12-4 combines with J gene TRBJ1-1; 7 bases line up with TRBD1. V dropped 5 bases and J dropped 3; count of bases not matched to a gene: 6. The CDR3 length is 14 residues. As DNA, the CDR3 is TGTGCCAGCAGTCACGGGACAGTTGACACTGAAGCTTTCTTT. As protein: CASSHGTVDTEAFF.

This clonotype was seen repeatedly, ten times or more. The chain employs TRBV12-3 or TRBV12-4 and TRBJ2-5; 9 nucleotides align to TRBD2. CDR3 length equals 14 residues. V lost 6 bases and J lost 2; bases outside the gene matches: 4. DNA for the CDR3: TGTGCCAGCAGCTACCTAGCGGGACAAGAGACCCAGTACTTC. This codes for CASSYLAGQETQYF.

Details on this clonotype: One base away lies a much larger clone, so this may be a sequencing read error. This chain connects TRBV7-2 to TRBJ2-7; the match to TRBD1 covers 9 bases. Germline V CDR1 and CDR2: SGHTA, FQGNSA. CDR3 length: 15 amino acids. CDR3 amino acids: CASNLGQGQTYEQYF. As DNA, the CDR3 is TGTGCCAGCAACTTAGGACAGGGGCAGACCTACGAGCAGTACTTC. The full variable domain, its missing parts supplied by reference TRBV7-2 and TRBJ2-7, is GAGVSQSPSNKVTEKGKDVELRCDPISGHTALYWYRQSLGQGLEFLIYFQGNSAPDKSGLPSDRFSAERTGGSVSTLTIQRTQQEDSAVYLCASNLGQGQTYEQYFGPGTRLTVT.

This clonotype was seen at least ten times. The rearrangement joins TRBV5-1 to TRBJ2-3, with 10 bases fitting TRBD2. Trimming took 5 bases from V and 3 from J; bases not matched to a gene: 12. Germline CDR1 SGHRS, CDR2 YFSETQ. This CDR3 contains 17 residues. The CDR3 DNA is TGCGCCAGCAGGTTTGGAACGGCTAGCGGGAGAACAGATACGCAGTATTTT. As protein: CASRFGTASGRTDTQYF. The complete variable domain, with remaining parts taken from reference TRBV5-1 and TRBJ2-3, reads KAGVTQTPRYLIKTRGQQVTLSCSPISGHRSVSWYQQTPGQGLQFLFEYFSETQRNKGNFPGRFSGRQFSNSRSEMNVSTLELGDSALYLCASRFGTASGRTDTQYFGPGTRLTVL.

In its sample, this clonotype was seen a few times. The V and J genes are TRBV7-9 and TRBJ2-7; 8 nucleotides align to TRBD1. V shed 4 bases and J 6 bases; nucleotides not matched to a gene: 11. Germline V CDR1 and CDR2: SEHNR, FQNEAQ (reference sequence). This CDR3 contains 15 residues. Here the CDR3 DNA reads TGTGCCAGCAGCTCTCGAGGGACAGGTTTCTCCGAGCAGTACTTC. Protein sequence: CASSSRGTGFSEQYF.

This clonotype has a handful of counts. This chain joins TRBV6-6 and TRBJ1-2, with D possibly matching TRBD1 (5 bases). The CDR3 extends over 13 amino acids. Looked up from germline, CDR1 is MNHNY and CDR2 is SVGAGI (reference sequence). Trimming stripped 7 bases from V and 0 bases from J, with 9 bases between. The CDR3 DNA sequence: TGTGCCAGCACCCAGACAGCTAACTATGGCTACACCTTC. The encoded protein is CASTQTANYGYTF.

This clonotype was seen only a few times. The rearrangement uses TRBV4-1 and TRBJ2-7, with 12 bases matching TRBD1. V dropped 4 bases and J dropped 7; count of bases not matched to a gene: 8. CDR3 length: 15 residues. Germline CDR1 MGHRA, CDR2 YSYEKL. CDR3 region: CASSPPGQGAGEQYF. CDR3 nucleotides: TGCGCCAGCAGCCCCCCGGGACAGGGGGCTGGGGAGCAGTACTTC.